Reported below is one T cell receptor beta chain. Its target antigen remains unknown. Per-base qualities were not stored, and no clone one base away is much larger. The data originate from a study of identical twins (dated by TCRdb to 2016 to 2017). About the investigation overall: TCR alpha and beta repertoires from monozygotic twins, unrelated adults of various ages and cord blood were deep-sequenced to test whether fetal clonotypes persist. To rule out contamination, replicate twin experiments were performed at different times with different library preparation protocols. The study at large found these results: A weaker excess of twin sharing was found in beta out-of-frame sequences because the signal-to-noise ratio was lowered by fewer shared sequences. Zero-insertion analyses could be partly confounded by invariant T cells such as MAIT and iNKT, though diverse VJ usage argued against such confounding for most clonotypes. Abundant cord blood beta clonotypes carried fewer insertions; young adult naive repertoires showed a weaker similar trend, while memory repertoires showed none. Out-of-frame TCR alpha sharing in monozygotic twins was systematically underestimated by recombination models, whereas sharing between unrelated individuals was in agreement with the recombination models. Because the same donors could not be followed over many years, conclusions were based on cross-sectional statistical analysis. Compared with coincidental sharing between unrelated individuals, an excess of low generation-probability sequences was observed among out-of-frame TCR alpha sequences shared between twins.

Only healthy Caucasian donors were included. The study also sequenced three unrelated non-twin adults: a male aged 18 to 30, a male aged 50 to 60 and a female aged 50 to 60. Miltenyi CD45RO+ enrichment and human naive T-cell isolation kits were used to isolate memory (CD45RO+) and naive T cells from PBMC. The protocol used for the library was 5' RACE. Sequencing used an Illumina HiSeq 2000. A universal primer binding site was added through template switching, and the final cDNA carried a unique molecular identifier so that TCR cDNA molecules could be counted accurately. Specific primers in the conserved constant-segment region were used to synthesize first-strand cDNA for the TCR alpha and beta chains. Each cDNA library was double barcoded, with a SMART-Mk sample barcode plus Illumina barcodes, to control for contamination. TruSeq adapter sequences and Illumina sample barcodes were added in two successive PCR steps. TCR alpha and beta cDNA libraries were sequenced on the Illumina HiSeq platform with custom primers. In the original analysis: MiGEC was used to process raw reads and extract unique molecular identifiers, and MiXCR was used to find CDR3 positions. Recombination models were inferred per individual with the repgenHMM and IGoR tools using an EM algorithm. Shared clonotypes were analyzed with the tcR package in R, and sharing was normalized by the product of cloneset sizes. To study raw recombination without the effects of thymic and clonal selection, out-of-frame nonproductive sequences were analyzed. The public reads were run again by TCRdb, first through fastp at Q25 and then through MiXCR, and only productive beta chains were kept. Records with the same CDR3 protein are collapsed into one entry carrying the most frequent genes and DNA. It is TCRdb's table, rather than the study itself, that gives the V and J calls and clone size. This sample holds under 450,000 distinct CDR3 sequences; about 18% were observed only once. About 12% of the sample rests with the top ten.

V gives up 0 bases and J gives up 3 bases, and the segment between their germline ends measures 5 bases. The CDR3 measures 14 amino acids from cysteine to phenylalanine. Of the read, only the CDR3 DNA is kept; its 42 bases are in frame from base 1. The germline V gene yields MNHEY for CDR1 and SVGAGI for CDR2. The source material was naive T cells sorted from blood. The cell subset or site label here, explained by the study, means: cells isolated with a human naive T-cell isolation kit. The receptor's source is a man aged 50 to 59 in good health. The chain employs TRBV6-5 and TRBJ2-2, with an unclear D gene assignment. The encoded CDR3 is CASSYSDDTGELFF. In nucleotide form, the sequence is TGTGCCAGCAGTTACTCAGATGACACCGGGGAGCTGTTTTTT.